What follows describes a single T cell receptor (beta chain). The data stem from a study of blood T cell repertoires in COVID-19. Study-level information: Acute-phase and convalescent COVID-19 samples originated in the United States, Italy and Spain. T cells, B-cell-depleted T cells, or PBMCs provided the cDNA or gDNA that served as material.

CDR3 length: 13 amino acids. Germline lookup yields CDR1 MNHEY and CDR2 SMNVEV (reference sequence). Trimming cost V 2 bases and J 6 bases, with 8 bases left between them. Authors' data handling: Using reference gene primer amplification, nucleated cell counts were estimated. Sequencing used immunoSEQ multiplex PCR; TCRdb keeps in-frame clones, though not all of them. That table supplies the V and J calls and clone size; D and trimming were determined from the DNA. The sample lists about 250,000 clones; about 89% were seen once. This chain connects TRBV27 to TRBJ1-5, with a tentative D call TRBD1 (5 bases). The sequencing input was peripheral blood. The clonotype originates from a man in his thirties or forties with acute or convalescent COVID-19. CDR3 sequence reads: CASSLRGRQPQHF. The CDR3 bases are TGTGCCAGCAGTTTAAGGGGTCGTCAGCCCCAGCATTTT.